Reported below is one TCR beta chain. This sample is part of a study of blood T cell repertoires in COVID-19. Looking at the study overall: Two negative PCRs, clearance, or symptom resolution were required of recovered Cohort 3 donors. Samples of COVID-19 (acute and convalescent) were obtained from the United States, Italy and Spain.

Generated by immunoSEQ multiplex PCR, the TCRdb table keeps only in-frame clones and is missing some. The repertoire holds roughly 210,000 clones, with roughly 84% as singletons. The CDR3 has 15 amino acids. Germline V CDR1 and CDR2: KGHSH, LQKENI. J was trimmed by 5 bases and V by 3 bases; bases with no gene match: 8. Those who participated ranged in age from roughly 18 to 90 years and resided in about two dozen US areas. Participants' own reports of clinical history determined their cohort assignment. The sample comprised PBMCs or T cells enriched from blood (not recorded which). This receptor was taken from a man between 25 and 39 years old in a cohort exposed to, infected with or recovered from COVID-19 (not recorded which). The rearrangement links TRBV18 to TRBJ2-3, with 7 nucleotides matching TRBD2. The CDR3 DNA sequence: TGTGCCAGCTCACCCCAGCTAGCGGTTCGAGATACGCAGTATTTT. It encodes CASSPQLAVRDTQYF.